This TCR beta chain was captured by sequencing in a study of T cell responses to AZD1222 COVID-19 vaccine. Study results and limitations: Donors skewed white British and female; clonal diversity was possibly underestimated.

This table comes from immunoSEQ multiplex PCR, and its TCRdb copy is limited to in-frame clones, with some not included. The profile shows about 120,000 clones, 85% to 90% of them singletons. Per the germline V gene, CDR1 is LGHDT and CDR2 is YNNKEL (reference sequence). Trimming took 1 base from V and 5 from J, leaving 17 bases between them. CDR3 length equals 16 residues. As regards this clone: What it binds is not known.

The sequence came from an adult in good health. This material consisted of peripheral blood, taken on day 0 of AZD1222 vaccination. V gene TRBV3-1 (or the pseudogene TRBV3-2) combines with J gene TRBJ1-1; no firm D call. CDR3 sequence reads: CASSQGRVLLGTEAFF. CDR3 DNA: TGTGCCAGCAGCCAAGGACGGGTACTCCTGGGGACTGAAGCTTTCTTT.